This T cell receptor (beta chain) was captured by sequencing in a study of T cell repertoires in aging, cancer and after chemotherapy. On this clonotype itself: What it binds is unknown.

TCR beta rearrangements were amplified from peripheral blood genomic DNA. A mixed TRB-A/B primer pool amplified rearranged TRB by multiplex touch-down PCR. MiXCR, applied by TCRdb to the multiplex PCR reads, yields one record per CDR3 protein. The table lists about 9,200 distinct CDR3 sequences, approximately 40% of them singletons, with 9.9% in the top ten. Broader study findings: Compared with age-matched healthy donors, untreated hematological or solid cancer patients showed higher blood TCR clonality.

This clonotype was sampled from a human donor in good health. The sample taken for sequencing was blood.

CDR3: CASSLRRTYSNQPQHF. The CDR3 DNA sequence: TGTGCCAGCAGCCTAAGACGGACCTATAGCAATCAGCCCCAGCATTTT. The gene calls are TRBV5-4 and TRBJ1-5; no clear D gene. Trimming took 4 bases from V and 0 from J, leaving 14 bases between them. Germline CDR1 and CDR2: SGHNT and YYREEE (reference sequence). CDR3 size: 16 residues.